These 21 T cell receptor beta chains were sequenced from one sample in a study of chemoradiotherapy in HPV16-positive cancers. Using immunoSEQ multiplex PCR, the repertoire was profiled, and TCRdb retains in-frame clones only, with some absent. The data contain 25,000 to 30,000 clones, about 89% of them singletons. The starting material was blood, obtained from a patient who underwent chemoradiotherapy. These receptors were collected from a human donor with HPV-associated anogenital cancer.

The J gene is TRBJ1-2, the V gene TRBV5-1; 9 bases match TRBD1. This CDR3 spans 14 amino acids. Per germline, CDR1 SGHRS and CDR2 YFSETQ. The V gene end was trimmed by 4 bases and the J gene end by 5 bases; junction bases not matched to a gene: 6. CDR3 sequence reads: CASSPDRGEYGYTF. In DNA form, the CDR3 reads TGCGCCAGCAGCCCGGACAGGGGAGAATATGGCTACACCTTC.

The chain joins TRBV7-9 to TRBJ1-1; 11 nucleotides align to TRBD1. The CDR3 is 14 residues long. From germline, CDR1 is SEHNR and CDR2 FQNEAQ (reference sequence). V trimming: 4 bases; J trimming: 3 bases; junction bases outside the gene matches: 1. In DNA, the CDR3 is TGTGCCAGCAGCTCGGGACAGGGGGACACTGAAGCTTTCTTT. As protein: CASSSGQGDTEAFF.

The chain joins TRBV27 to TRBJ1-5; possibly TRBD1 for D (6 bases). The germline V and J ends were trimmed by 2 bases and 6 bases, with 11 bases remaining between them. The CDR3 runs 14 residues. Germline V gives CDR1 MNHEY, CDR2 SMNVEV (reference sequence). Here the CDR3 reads CASSLNGGGQPQHF. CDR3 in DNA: TGTGCCAGCAGTTTAAACGGGGGCGGTCAGCCCCAGCATTTT.

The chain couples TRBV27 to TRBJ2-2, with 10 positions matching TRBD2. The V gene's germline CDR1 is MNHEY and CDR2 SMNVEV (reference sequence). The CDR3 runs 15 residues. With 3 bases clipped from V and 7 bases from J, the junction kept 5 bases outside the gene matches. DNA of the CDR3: TGTGCCAGCAGTTTCCAGCGGGGGGGCCTCGGGGAGCTGTTTTTT. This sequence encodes CASSFQRGGLGELFF.

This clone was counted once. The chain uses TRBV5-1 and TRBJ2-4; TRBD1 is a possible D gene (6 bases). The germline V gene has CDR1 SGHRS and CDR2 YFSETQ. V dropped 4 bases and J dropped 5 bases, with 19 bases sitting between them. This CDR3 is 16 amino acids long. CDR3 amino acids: CASSPALAPGENIQYF. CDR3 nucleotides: TGCGCCAGCAGCCCGGCTTTGGCCCCAGGGGAAAACATTCAGTACTTC. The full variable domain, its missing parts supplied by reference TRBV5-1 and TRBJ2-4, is KAGVTQTPRYLIKTRGQQVTLSCSPISGHRSVSWYQQTPGQGLQFLFEYFSETQRNKGNFPGRFSGRQFSNSRSEMNVSTLELGDSALYLCASSPALAPGENIQYFGAGTRLSVL.

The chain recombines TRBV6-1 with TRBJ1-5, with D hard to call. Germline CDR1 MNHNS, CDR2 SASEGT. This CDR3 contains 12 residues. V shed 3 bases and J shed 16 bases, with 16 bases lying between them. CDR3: CASSESRSFLHF. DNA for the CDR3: TGTGCCAGCAGTGAGTCGCGTTCTTTCCTCCATTTT.

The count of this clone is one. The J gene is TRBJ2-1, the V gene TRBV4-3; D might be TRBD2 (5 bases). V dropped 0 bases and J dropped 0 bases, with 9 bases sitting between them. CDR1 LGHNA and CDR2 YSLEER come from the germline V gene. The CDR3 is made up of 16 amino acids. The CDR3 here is CASSQDIGSSYNEQFF. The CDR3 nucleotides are TGCGCCAGCAGCCAAGATATTGGGAGCTCCTACAATGAGCAGTTCTTC.

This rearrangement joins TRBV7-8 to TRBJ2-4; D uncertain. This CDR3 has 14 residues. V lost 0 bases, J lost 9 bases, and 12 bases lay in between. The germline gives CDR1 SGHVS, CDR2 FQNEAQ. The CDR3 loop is CASSLAGSAPIQYF. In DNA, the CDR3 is TGTGCCAGCAGCTTAGCAGGTTCAGCTCCCATTCAGTACTTC.

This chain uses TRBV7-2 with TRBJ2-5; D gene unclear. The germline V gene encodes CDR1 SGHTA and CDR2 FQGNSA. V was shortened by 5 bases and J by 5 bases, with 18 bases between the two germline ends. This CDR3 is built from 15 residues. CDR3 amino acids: CASSLRPGPAETQYF. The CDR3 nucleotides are TGTGCCAGCAGCCTCCGACCCGGACCCGCCGAGACCCAGTACTTC.

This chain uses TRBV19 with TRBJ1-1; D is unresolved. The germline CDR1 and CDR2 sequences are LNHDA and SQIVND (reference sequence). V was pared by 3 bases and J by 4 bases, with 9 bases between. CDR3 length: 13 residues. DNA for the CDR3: TGTGCCAGTAGTATGGCCGCTGGCACTGAAGCTTTCTTT. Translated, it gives CASSMAAGTEAFF.

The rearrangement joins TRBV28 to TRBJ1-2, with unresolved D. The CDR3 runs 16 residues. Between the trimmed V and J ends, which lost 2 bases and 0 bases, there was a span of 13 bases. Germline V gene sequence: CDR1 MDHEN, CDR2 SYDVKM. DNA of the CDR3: TGTGCCAGCAGTTTAATCAGGCAGAGATCTAACTATGGCTACACCTTC. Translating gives CASSLIRQRSNYGYTF.

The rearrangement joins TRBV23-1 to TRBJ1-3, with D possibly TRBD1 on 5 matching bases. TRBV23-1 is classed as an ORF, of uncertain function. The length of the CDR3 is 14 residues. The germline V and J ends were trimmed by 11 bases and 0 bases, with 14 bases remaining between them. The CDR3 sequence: CAQAGGSSGNTIYF. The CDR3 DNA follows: TGCGCCCAGGCCGGGGGGAGCTCTGGAAACACCATATATTTT.

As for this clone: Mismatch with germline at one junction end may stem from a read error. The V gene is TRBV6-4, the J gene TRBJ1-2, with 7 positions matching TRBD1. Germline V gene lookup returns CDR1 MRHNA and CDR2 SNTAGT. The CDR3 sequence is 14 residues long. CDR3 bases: TGTGCCAGCAGCGCCACAGGGGCGGGGATCCCTTCCTCCTTC. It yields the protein CASSATGAGIPSSF.

The CDR3 is CASSLFPRPYEQYF. The CDR3, as DNA: TGTGCCAGCAGTTTATTTCCCAGACCCTACGAGCAGTACTTC. The rearrangement uses TRBV27 and TRBJ2-7; no reliable D call. Germline CDR1 is MNHEY and CDR2 is SMNVEV (reference sequence). The CDR3 has 14 residues. V was clipped by 1 base and J by 2 bases, with 9 bases between them.

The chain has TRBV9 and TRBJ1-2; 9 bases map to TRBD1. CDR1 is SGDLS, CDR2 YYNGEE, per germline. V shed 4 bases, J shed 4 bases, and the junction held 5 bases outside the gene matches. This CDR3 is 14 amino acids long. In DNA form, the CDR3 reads TGTGCCAGCAGCCCCCCGGGACAGGGCTATGGCTACACCTTC. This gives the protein CASSPPGQGYGYTF.

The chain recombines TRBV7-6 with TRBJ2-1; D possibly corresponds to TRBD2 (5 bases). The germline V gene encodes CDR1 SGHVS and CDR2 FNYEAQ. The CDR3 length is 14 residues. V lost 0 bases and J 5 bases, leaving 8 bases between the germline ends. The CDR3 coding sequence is TGTGCCAGCAGCTTAGCTGGACTCAACAATGAGCAGTTCTTC. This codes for CASSLAGLNNEQFF.

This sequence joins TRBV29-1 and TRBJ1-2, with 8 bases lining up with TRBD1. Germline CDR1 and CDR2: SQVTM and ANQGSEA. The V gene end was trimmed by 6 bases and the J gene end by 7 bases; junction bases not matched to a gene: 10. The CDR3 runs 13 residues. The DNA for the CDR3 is TGCAGCGTCGGACAGGGTGCATCTAGTGGCTACACCTTC. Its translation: CSVGQGASSGYTF.

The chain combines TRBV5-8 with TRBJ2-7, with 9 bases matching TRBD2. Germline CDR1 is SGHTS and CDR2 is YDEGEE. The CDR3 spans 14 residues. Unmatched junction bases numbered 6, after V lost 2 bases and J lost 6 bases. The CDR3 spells CASSFRLAGLEQYF. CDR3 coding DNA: TGTGCCAGCAGCTTTAGGCTAGCGGGACTCGAGCAGTACTTC.

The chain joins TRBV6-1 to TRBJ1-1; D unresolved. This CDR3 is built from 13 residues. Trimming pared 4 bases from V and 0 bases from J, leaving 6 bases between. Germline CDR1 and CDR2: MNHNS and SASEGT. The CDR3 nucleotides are TGTGCCAGCAGTGGCGGAGTGAACACTGAAGCTTTCTTT. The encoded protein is CASSGGVNTEAFF.

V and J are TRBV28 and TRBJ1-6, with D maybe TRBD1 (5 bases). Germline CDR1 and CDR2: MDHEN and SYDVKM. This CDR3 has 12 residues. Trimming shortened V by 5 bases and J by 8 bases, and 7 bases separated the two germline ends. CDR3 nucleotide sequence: TGTGCCAGCAGTCTGACAGATTCACCCCTCCACTTT. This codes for CASSLTDSPLHF.

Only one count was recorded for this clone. The CDR3 protein is CASRRGHGGNQPQHF. As DNA, the CDR3 is TGTGCCAGTAGGAGGGGACACGGAGGCAATCAGCCCCAGCATTTT. The gene calls are TRBV19 and TRBJ1-5; a possible D gene is TRBD1 (6 bases). The germline V gene encodes CDR1 LNHDA and CDR2 SQIVND (reference sequence). V lost 6 bases and J 2 bases, leaving 14 bases between the germline ends. CDR3 size: 15 residues.